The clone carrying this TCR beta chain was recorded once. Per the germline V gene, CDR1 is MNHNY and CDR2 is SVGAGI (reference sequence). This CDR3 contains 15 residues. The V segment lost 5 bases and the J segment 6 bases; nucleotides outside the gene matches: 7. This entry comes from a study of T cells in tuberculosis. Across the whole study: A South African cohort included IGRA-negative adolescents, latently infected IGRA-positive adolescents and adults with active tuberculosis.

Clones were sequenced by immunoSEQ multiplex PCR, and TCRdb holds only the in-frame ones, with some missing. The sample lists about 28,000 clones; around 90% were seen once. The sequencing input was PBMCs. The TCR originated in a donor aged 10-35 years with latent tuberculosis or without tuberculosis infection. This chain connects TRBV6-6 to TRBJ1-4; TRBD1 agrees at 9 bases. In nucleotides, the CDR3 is TGTGCCAGCAGTGACTACCGGGACAGGGATGAAAAACTGTTTTTT. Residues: CASSDYRDRDEKLFF.